The 27 T cell receptor beta chains below all came from one sample that was sequenced in a study of T-cell memory formation after mild COVID-19. In TCRdb, the 5' RACE reads were re-called with MiXCR into one record per CDR3 protein. The data hold about 400,000 distinct CDR3 sequences, with about a sixth observed a single time. Input material: PBMCs or a T cell subset sorted from them (not recorded which). These receptor sequences come from a man aged 18-30 years who had mild COVID-19 (a few samples of this study predate the infection). Cell type and time point are not known.

The rearrangement uses TRBV4-1 and TRBJ2-7; D is perhaps TRBD2 (5 bases). The CDR3 has 13 amino acids. V was pared by 2 bases and J by 4 bases, with 9 bases between. Germline CDR1 is MGHRA and CDR2 is YSYEKL. This CDR3 is CASSQHEGYEQYV. The DNA of the CDR3 is TGCGCCAGCAGCCAACACGAGGGATACGAGCAGTACGTC.

This clonotype was detected only once. This rearrangement joins TRBV28 to TRBJ1-5; D call uncertain. V was clipped by 8 bases and J by 7 bases, with 12 bases between them. This CDR3 contains 12 residues. Per the germline V gene, CDR1 is MDHEN and CDR2 is SYDVKM. Here the CDR3 reads CASQLAGQPQHF. CDR3 DNA sequence: TGTGCCAGCCAACTCGCCGGGCAGCCCCAGCATTTT.

This rearrangement joins TRBV7-9 to TRBJ1-5, with D possibly being TRBD1 (6 bases). The CDR3 has 15 residues. From germline, CDR1 is SEHNR and CDR2 FQNEAQ (reference sequence). With 5 bases removed from V and 3 bases from J, the gap between germline ends came to 14 bases. The CDR3: CASSPPGTNNQPQHF. CDR3 nucleotides: TGTGCCAGCAGCCCGCCCGGGACAAACAATCAGCCCCAGCATTTT.

This clonotype came up a few times. The chain carries TRBV4-3 and TRBJ1-1; maybe TRBD1 (5 bases). The CDR3 totals 15 residues. V gave up 0 bases and J gave up 5 bases, with 13 bases separating them. Germline CDR1 LGHNA, CDR2 YSLEER. CDR3 DNA: TGCGCCAGCAGCCAAGATACCCCCAGGGATACTGAAGCTTTCTTT. Its protein is CASSQDTPRDTEAFF.

Many counts were recorded for this clonotype. The chain has TRBV5-1 and TRBJ1-1; no reliable D call. The CDR3 runs 15 residues. Germline values: CDR1 SGHRS, CDR2 YFSETQ. With 1 base removed from V and 1 base from J, the gap between germline ends came to 11 bases. The CDR3 region has the DNA TGCGCCAGCAGCTTGCGGTCAATGCCGAACACTGAAGCTTTCTTT. Its translation is CASSLRSMPNTEAFF.

The genes are TRBV7-2 and TRBJ1-3; 7 bases agree with TRBD1. The CDR3 loop spans 16 amino acids. Germline lookup yields CDR1 SGHTA and CDR2 FQGNSA. V shed 4 bases and J 4 bases; nucleotides not matched to a gene: 10. The CDR3 coding sequence is TGTGCCAGCAGCTCCAAAGGGGGCGCCGAGGGAAACACCATATATTTT. The encoded protein is CASSSKGGAEGNTIYF.

This clonotype occurred once. V and J are TRBV6-1 and TRBJ2-6, with D perhaps TRBD1 or TRBD2 (5 bases each). V was trimmed by 0 bases and J by 0 bases, leaving 12 bases between them. This CDR3 comprises 18 residues. The germline CDR1 and CDR2 sequences are MNHNS and SASEGT. The CDR3 protein is CASSEAGVPFSGANVLTF. Here the CDR3 DNA reads TGTGCCAGCAGTGAAGCGGGGGTCCCCTTCTCTGGGGCCAACGTCCTGACTTTC.

This chain links TRBV6-5 with TRBJ2-7; 8 positions agree with TRBD2. The CDR3 is 13 residues long. V lost 1 base to trimming and J lost 4 bases; unmatched junction nucleotides: 0. Germline CDR1 is MNHEY and CDR2 is SVGAGI. CDR3 DNA sequence: TGTGCCAGCAGTTACTTAGCGGGGTACGAGCAGTACGTC. This gives the protein CASSYLAGYEQYV.

The J gene is TRBJ2-6, the V gene TRBV7-9; maybe TRBD1 (5 bases). Germline assignment: CDR1 SEHNR and CDR2 FQNEAQ (reference sequence). This CDR3 has 14 amino acids. Trimming cost V 5 bases and J 10 bases, with 15 bases left between them. This CDR3 reads CASSQGQYLNVLTF. CDR3 nucleotides: TGTGCCAGCAGCCAAGGACAATATCTTAACGTCCTGACTTTC.

The chain has TRBV12-3 or TRBV12-4 and TRBJ2-7, with TRBD1 matching 9 bases. The CDR3 sequence is 16 residues long. After removal of 3 bases from V and 4 bases from J, the junction contained 10 bases not matched to a gene. DNA of the CDR3: TGTGCCAGCAGTTTGGGCGACAGGGGGATTAATTACGAGCAGTACTTC. Translation: CASSLGDRGINYEQYF.

The chain uses TRBV18 and TRBJ2-7; a weak D match, TRBD1 (6 bases). This CDR3 spans 15 amino acids. Trimming shortened V by 0 bases and J by 2 bases, and 11 bases separated the two germline ends. Looked up from germline, CDR1 is KGHSH and CDR2 is LQKENI. This CDR3 reads CASSPPATGPYEQYV. The CDR3 nucleotides are TGTGCCAGCTCACCACCGGCCACAGGGCCCTACGAGCAGTACGTC.

This chain links TRBV10-3 with TRBJ2-5; TRBD2 might be the D (5 bases). V lost 0 bases and J 5 bases, leaving 10 bases between the germline ends. Germline assignment: CDR1 ENHRY and CDR2 SYGVKD. The CDR3 has 14 residues. The CDR3 protein is CAISESDLGETQYF. In DNA, the CDR3 is TGTGCCATCAGTGAGTCGGACTTAGGGGAGACCCAGTACTTC.

The chain carries TRBV28 and TRBJ1-1, with D possibly matching TRBD1 (5 bases). The V and J ends lost 7 bases and 8 bases respectively, with 23 bases between them. CDR3 length: 15 amino acids. Germline lookup yields CDR1 MDHEN and CDR2 SYDVKM. DNA for the CDR3: TGTGCCAGCACCGACTCGGGACGGTCCTTTAAGGAAGCTTTCTTT. Amino acid sequence: CASTDSGRSFKEAFF.

This clonotype was counted only a few times. The chain links TRBV7-2 to TRBJ2-7; 11 bases are a match to TRBD2. V was pared by 5 bases and J by 0 bases, with 6 bases of the junction left unmatched. Germline values: CDR1 SGHTA, CDR2 FQGNSA. The CDR3 is 16 residues long. CDR3 bases: TGTGCCAGCAGCCAACTAGCGGGGGCAGGCTCCTACGAGCAGTACTTC. It specifies CASSQLAGAGSYEQYF.

This clonotype occurred a few times. The chain combines TRBV5-1 with TRBJ2-2; D is unclear. The CDR3 is 15 residues long. Trimming took off 0 bases at V and 1 base at J, with 7 bases between the two ends. Per germline, CDR1 SGHRS and CDR2 YFSETQ. Here the CDR3 reads CASSLAWMNTGELFF. CDR3 bases: TGCGCCAGCAGCTTGGCTTGGATGAACACCGGGGAGCTGTTTTTT.

This chain joins TRBV11-2 and TRBJ1-6, with D tentatively TRBD1 (6 bases). Trimming cost V 5 bases and J 11 bases, with 10 bases left between them. The CDR3 contains 12 residues. Germline assignment: CDR1 SGHAT and CDR2 FQNNGV. CDR3 coding DNA: TGTGCCAGCAGCCAGGGGCGGCCACCCCTCCACTTT. This codes for CASSQGRPPLHF.

This clonotype has only a few counts. The chain has TRBV18 and TRBJ2-4, with TRBD1 as a possible D gene (6 bases). Germline V gene sequence: CDR1 KGHSH, CDR2 LQKENI. Trimming removed 5 bases at V and 3 bases at J, with 14 bases between. There are 15 residues in the CDR3. CDR3 nucleotides: TGTGCCAGCTCAGAATTCGGGACAAGCAAAAACATTCAGTACTTC. Its translation is CASSEFGTSKNIQYF.

The gene calls are TRBV4-1 and TRBJ1-5; perhaps TRBD1 as D (5 bases). CDR3 length equals 13 residues. Germline CDR1 is MGHRA and CDR2 is YSYEKL. V was pared by 3 bases and J by 7 bases, with 10 bases between. The CDR3 region is CASSQKQAQPQHF. The DNA for the CDR3 is TGCGCCAGCAGCCAGAAACAGGCCCAGCCCCAGCATTTT.

This clonotype was recorded a few times. The J gene is TRBJ1-5, the V gene TRBV5-5; D is uncertain. The CDR3 runs 17 residues. Germline-derived CDR1 and CDR2 are SGHKS and YYEKEE (reference sequence). V was clipped by 0 bases and J by 0 bases, with 13 bases between them. The CDR3 loop reads CASSLVGVRISNQPQHF. CDR3 sequence (DNA): TGTGCCAGCAGCTTGGTTGGAGTCAGAATTAGCAATCAGCCCCAGCATTTT. Variable domain in full (rest from reference TRBV5-5 and TRBJ1-5): DAGVTQSPTHLIKTRGQQVTLRCSPISGHKSVSWYQQVLGQGPQFIFQYYEKEERGRGNFPDRFSARQFPNYSSELNVNALLLGDSALYLCASSLVGVRISNQPQHFGDGTRLSIL.

This clonotype has more than one count but fewer than ten. The V and J genes are TRBV20-1 and TRBJ2-1; D perhaps matches TRBD1 (6 bases). CDR3 length equals 16 residues. Per germline, CDR1 DFQATT and CDR2 SNEGSKA (reference sequence). The V end was cut by 0 bases, the J end by 0 bases, with 12 bases between. The CDR3 DNA is TGCAGTGCTAGAGATCGAGTCAGGGGCTCCTACAATGAGCAGTTCTTC. This codes for CSARDRVRGSYNEQFF.

This clonotype came up a few times. The rearrangement joins TRBV7-3 to TRBJ2-4; D uncertain. CDR1 SGHTA and CDR2 FQGTGA come from the germline V gene. The CDR3 loop spans 14 amino acids. The V end lost 1 base, the J end lost 8 bases, and 12 bases lay between the germline ends. The CDR3 is CASSLMGSQDIQYF. The CDR3 region has the DNA TGTGCCAGCAGCTTAATGGGCAGTCAGGACATTCAGTACTTC.

This chain uses TRBV19 with TRBJ2-1; 8 bases map to TRBD1. J gave up 15 bases and V 6 bases, and 19 bases lay outside the gene matches. CDR3 length: 15 residues. Looked up from germline, CDR1 is LNHDA and CDR2 is SQIVND (reference sequence). CDR3 sequence reads: CASSPGQDIWAPRFF. DNA of the CDR3: TGTGCCAGTAGCCCGGGACAGGACATTTGGGCCCCTCGGTTCTTC.

This chain uses TRBV2 with TRBJ1-5; tentative D call: TRBD1 (6 bases). The germline gives CDR1 SNHLY, CDR2 FYNNEI. V was pared by 0 bases and J by 4 bases, with 10 bases between. This CDR3 is built from 15 residues. In nucleotides, the CDR3 is TGTGCCAGCAGTGAAGCTCCAGGGGCAAATCAGCCCCAGCATTTT. Translation gives CASSEAPGANQPQHF.

V is TRBV4-2 and J is TRBJ1-2; D remains unclear. Between the trimmed V and J ends, which lost 3 bases and 2 bases, there was a span of 7 bases. The V gene's germline CDR1 is LGHNA and CDR2 YNFKEQ. There are 13 residues in the CDR3. Here the CDR3 reads CASSHDGNYGYTF. Here the CDR3 DNA reads TGTGCCAGCAGCCATGACGGGAACTATGGCTACACCTTC.

V gene TRBV10-3 combines with J gene TRBJ1-5; D gene ambiguous. Trimming shortened V by 7 bases and J by 0 bases, and 7 bases separated the two germline ends. Germline V gene data show CDR1 as ENHRY and CDR2 as SYGVKD. The CDR3 covers 13 residues. The CDR3 here is CAINPVSNQPQHF. In DNA form, the CDR3 reads TGTGCCATCAACCCAGTTAGCAATCAGCCCCAGCATTTT.

V usage is TRBV2 and J usage is TRBJ1-5; TRBD1 matches at 9 bases. The germline CDR1 and CDR2 sequences are SNHLY and FYNNEI. V was pared by 8 bases and J by 6 bases, with 5 bases of the junction left unmatched. The CDR3 runs to 13 residues. The CDR3 region has the DNA TGTGCCAGCCGCACAGGGGGCGGTCAGCCCCAGCATTTT. Translation gives CASRTGGGQPQHF.

This clonotype came up many times. The chain joins TRBV7-2 to TRBJ1-2, with unresolved D. CDR1 and CDR2 (germline): SGHTA, FQGNSA. V lost 1 base and J lost 5, with 17 bases in between. The CDR3 contains 16 residues. CDR3 sequence (DNA): TGTGCCAGCAGCTTAGATCAGCAGGCCGTTTTTTATGGCTACACCTTC. This sequence encodes CASSLDQQAVFYGYTF.